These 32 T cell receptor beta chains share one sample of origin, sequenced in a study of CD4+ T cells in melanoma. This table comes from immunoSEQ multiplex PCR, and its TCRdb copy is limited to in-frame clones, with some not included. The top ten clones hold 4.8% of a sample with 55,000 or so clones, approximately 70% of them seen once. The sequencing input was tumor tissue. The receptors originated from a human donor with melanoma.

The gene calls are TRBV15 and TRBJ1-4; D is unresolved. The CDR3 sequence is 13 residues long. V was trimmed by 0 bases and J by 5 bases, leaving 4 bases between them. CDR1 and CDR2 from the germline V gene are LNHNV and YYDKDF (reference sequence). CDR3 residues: CATSRDWNEKLFF. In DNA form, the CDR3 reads TGTGCCACCAGCAGAGATTGGAATGAAAAACTGTTTTTT. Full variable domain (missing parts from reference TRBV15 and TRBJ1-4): DAMVIQNPRYQVTQFGKPVTLSCSQTLNHNVMYWYQQKSSQAPKLLFHYYDKDFNNEADTPDNFQSRRPNTSFCFLDIRSPGLGDTAMYLCATSRDWNEKLFFGSGTQLSVL.

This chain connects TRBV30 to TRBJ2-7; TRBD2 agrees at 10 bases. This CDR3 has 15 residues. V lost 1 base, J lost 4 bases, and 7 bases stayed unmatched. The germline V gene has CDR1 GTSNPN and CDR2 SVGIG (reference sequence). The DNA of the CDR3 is TGTGCCTGGAGTGGGACTAGCGGATCTCTTTACGAGCAGTACTTC. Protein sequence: CAWSGTSGSLYEQYF.

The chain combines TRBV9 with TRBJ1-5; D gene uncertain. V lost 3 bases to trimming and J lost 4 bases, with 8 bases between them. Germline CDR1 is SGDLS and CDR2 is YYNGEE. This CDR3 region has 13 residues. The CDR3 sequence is CASSADGNQPQHF. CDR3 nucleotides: TGTGCCAGCAGCGCAGACGGAAATCAGCCCCAGCATTTT.

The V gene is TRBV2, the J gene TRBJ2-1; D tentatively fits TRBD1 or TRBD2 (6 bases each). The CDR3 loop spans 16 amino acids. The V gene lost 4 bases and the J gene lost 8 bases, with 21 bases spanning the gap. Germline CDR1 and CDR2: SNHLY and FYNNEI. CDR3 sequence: CASSGSGQIPWDEQFF. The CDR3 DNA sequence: TGTGCCAGCAGTGGTAGCGGACAGATCCCTTGGGATGAGCAGTTCTTC.

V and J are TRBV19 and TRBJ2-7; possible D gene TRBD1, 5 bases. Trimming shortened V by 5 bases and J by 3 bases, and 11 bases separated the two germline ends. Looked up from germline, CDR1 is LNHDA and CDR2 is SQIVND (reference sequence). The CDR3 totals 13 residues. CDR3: CASSGAGLYEQYF. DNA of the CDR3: TGTGCCAGTAGTGGCGCAGGGCTCTACGAGCAGTACTTC. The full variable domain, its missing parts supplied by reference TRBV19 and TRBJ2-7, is DGGITQSPKYLFRKEGQNVTLSCEQNLNHDAMYWYRQDPGQGLRLIYYSQIVNDFQKGDIAEGYSVSREKKESFPLTVTSAQKNPTAFYLCASSGAGLYEQYFGPGTRLTVT.

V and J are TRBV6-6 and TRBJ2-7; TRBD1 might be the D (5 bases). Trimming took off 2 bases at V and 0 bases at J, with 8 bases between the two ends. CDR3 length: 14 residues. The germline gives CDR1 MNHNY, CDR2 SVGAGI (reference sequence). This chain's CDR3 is CASSYGANSYEQYF. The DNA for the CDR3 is TGTGCCAGCAGTTACGGGGCCAACTCCTACGAGCAGTACTTC.

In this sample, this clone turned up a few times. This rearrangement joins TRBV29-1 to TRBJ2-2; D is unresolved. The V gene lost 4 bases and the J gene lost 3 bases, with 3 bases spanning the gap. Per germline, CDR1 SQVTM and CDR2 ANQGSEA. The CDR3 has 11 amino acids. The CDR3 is CSVVDTGELFF. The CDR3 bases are TGCAGCGTTGTGGACACCGGGGAGCTGTTTTTT.

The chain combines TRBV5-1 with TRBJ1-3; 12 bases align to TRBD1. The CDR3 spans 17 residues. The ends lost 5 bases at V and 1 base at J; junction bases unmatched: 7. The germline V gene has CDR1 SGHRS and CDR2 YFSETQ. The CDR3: CASRDGTGGYSGNTIYF. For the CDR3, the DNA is TGCGCCAGCAGGGACGGGACAGGGGGCTATTCTGGAAACACCATATATTTT.

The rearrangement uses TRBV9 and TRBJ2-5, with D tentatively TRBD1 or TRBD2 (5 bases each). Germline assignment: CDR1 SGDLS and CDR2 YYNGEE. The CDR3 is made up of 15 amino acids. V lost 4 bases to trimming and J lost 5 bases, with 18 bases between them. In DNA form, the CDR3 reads TGTGCCAGCAGCCCCCAAGGGACCGCCGGGGAGACCCAGTACTTC. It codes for CASSPQGTAGETQYF.

The CDR3, as DNA: TGTGCCAGCTCCCAGGGTCCTAGCACAGATACGCAGTATTTT. Translating it yields CASSQGPSTDTQYF. This sequence joins TRBV6-5 and TRBJ2-3; a possible D gene is TRBD1 (5 bases). The CDR3 extends over 14 amino acids. Per the germline V gene, CDR1 is MNHEY and CDR2 is SVGAGI. The V gene lost 8 bases and the J gene lost 0 bases, with 12 bases spanning the gap.

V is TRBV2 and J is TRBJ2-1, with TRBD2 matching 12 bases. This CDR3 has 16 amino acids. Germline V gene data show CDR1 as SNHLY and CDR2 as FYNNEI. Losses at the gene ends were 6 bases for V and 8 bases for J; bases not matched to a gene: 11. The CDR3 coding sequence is TGTGCCAGCAGGTTGGGCCTAGCGGGGGGGAGGGATGAGCAGTTCTTC. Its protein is CASRLGLAGGRDEQFF.

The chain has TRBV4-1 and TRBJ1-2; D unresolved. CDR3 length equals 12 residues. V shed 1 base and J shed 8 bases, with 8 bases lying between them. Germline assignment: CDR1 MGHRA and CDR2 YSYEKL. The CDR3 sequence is CASSQGFRGYTF. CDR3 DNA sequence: TGCGCCAGCAGCCAAGGGTTTAGGGGCTACACCTTC.

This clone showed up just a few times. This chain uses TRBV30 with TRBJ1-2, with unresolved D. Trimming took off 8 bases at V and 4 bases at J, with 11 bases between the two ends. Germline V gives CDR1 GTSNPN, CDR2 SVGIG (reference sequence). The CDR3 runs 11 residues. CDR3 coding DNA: TGTGCCCAGAGCAGGTCCTATGGCTACACCTTC. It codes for CAQSRSYGYTF.

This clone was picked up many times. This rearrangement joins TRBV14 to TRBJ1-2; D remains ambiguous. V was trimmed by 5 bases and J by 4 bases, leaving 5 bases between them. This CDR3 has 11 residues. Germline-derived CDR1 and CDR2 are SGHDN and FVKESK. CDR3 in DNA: TGTGCCAGCAGCTCCTTCTATGGCTACACCTTC. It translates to CASSSFYGYTF.

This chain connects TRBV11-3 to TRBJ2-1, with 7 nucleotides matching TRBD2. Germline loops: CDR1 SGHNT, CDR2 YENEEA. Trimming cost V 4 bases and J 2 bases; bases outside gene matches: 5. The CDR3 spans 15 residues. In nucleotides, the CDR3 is TGTGCCAGCAGCTCTGACGGGAGGCCCTACAATGAGCAGTTCTTC. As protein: CASSSDGRPYNEQFF.

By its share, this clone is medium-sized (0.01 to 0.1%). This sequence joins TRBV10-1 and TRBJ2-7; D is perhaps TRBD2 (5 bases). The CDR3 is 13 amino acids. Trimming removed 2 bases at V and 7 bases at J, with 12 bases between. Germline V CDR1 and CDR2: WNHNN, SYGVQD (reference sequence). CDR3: CASSEEGSREQYF. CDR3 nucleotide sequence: TGCGCCAGCAGTGAGGAGGGCTCGAGGGAGCAGTACTTC.

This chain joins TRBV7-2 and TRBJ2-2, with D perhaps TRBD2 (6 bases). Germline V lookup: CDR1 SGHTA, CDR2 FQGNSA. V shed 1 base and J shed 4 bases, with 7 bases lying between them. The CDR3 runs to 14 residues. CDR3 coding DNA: TGTGCCAGCAGCTTAGTGGGGGGCACCGGGGAGCTGTTTTTT. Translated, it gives CASSLVGGTGELFF.

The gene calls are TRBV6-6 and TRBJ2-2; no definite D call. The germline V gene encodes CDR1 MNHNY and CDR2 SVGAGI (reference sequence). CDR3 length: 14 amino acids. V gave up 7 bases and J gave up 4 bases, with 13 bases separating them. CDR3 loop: CASILWGSTGELFF. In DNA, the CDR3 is TGTGCCAGCATTCTCTGGGGATCCACCGGGGAGCTGTTTTTT.

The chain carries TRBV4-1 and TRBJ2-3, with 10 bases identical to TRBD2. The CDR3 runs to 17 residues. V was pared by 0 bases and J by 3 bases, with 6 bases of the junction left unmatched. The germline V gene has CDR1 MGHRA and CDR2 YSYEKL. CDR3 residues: CASSQDPPGLATDTQYF. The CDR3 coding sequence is TGCGCCAGCAGCCAAGATCCCCCGGGACTAGCGACAGATACGCAGTATTTT.

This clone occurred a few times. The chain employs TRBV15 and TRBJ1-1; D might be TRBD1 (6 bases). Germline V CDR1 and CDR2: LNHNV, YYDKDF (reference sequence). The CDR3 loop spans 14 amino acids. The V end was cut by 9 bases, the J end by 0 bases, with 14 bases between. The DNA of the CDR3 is TGTGCCACGGGGGCCTGGGCGATGAACACTGAAGCTTTCTTT. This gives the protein CATGAWAMNTEAFF.

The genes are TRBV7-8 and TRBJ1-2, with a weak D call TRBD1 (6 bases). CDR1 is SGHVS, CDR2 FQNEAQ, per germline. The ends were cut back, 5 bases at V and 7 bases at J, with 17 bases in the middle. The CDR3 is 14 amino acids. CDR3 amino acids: CASSRNTGLGGYTF. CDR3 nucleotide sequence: TGTGCCAGCAGCAGAAATACAGGGTTGGGTGGCTACACCTTC.

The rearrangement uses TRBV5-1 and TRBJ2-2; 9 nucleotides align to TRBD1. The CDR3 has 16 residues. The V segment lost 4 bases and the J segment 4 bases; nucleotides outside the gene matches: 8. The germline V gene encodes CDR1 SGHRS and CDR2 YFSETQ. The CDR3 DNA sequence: TGCGCCAGCAGCCCGAACAGGGGGCAAGGCACCGGGGAGCTGTTTTTT. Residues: CASSPNRGQGTGELFF.

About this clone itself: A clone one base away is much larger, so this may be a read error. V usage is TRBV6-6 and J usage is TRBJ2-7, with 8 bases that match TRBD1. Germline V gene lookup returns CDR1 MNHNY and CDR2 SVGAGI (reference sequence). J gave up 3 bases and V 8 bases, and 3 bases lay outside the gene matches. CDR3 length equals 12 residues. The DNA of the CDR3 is TGTGCCAGCGGACAGGGAGTCTACGAGCAGTACTTC. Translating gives CASGQGVYEQYF.

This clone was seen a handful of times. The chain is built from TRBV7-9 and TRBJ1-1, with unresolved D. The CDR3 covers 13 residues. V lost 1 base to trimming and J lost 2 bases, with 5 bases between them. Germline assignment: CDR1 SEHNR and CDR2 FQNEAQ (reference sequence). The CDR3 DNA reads TGTGCCAGCAGCTTAGTTGCAAACACTGAAGCTTTCTTT. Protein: CASSLVANTEAFF. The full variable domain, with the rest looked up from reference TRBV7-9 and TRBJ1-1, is DTGVSQNPRHKITKRGQNVTFRCDPISEHNRLYWYRQTLGQGPEFLTYFQNEAQLEKSRLLSDRFSAERPKGSFSTLEIQRTEQGDSAMYLCASSLVANTEAFFGQGTRLTVV.

Here the CDR3 reads CASSPESRGNTEAFF. The CDR3, as DNA: TGTGCCAGCAGCCCGGAGAGCAGGGGTAACACTGAAGCTTTCTTT. The chain is built from TRBV7-3 and TRBJ1-1, with D maybe TRBD1 (6 bases). V was pared by 5 bases and J by 2 bases, with 15 bases between. The germline gives CDR1 SGHTA, CDR2 FQGTGA. CDR3 length equals 15 residues. Supplemented by reference TRBV7-3 and TRBJ1-1, the full variable domain reads GAGVSQTPSNKVTEKGKYVELRCDPISGHTALYWYRQSLGQGPEFLIYFQGTGAADDSGLPNDRFFAVRPEGSVSTLKIQRTERGDSAVYLCASSPESRGNTEAFFGQGTRLTVV.

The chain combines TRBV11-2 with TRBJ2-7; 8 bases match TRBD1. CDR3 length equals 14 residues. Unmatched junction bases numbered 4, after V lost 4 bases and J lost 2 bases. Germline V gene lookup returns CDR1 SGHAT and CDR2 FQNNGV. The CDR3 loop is CASSSGTGPYEQYF. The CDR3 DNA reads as TGTGCCAGCAGCTCCGGGACAGGACCCTACGAGCAGTACTTC.

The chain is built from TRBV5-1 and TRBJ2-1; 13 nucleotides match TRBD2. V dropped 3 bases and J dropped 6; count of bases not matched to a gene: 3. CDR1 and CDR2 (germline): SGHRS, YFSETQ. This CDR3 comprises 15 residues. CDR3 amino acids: CASSWGLAGINEQFF. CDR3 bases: TGCGCCAGCAGCTGGGGACTAGCGGGAATCAATGAGCAGTTCTTC.

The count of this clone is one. This CDR3 is CASSLHSEQFF. In DNA, the CDR3 is TGTGCCAGCAGCTTGCACTCTGAGCAGTTCTTC. This chain links TRBV5-6 with TRBJ2-1; D call uncertain. This CDR3 spans 11 amino acids. Per germline, CDR1 SGHDT and CDR2 YYEEEE. Trimming took off 1 base at V and 9 bases at J, with 5 bases between the two ends.

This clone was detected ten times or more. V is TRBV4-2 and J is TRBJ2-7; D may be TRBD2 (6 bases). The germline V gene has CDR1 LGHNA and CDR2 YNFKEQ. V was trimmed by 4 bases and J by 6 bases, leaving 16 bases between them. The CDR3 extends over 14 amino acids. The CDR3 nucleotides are TGTGCCAGCAGCCCTGCGGCAGGGAGGCCCGAGCAGTACTTC. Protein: CASSPAAGRPEQYF.

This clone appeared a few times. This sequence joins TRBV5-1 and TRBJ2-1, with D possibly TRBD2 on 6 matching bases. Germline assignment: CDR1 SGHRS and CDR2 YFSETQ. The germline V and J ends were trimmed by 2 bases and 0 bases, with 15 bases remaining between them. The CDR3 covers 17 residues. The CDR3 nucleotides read TGCGCCAGCAGCTTTGGTCTGGGGGGTACCTCCTACAATGAGCAGTTCTTC. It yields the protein CASSFGLGGTSYNEQFF.

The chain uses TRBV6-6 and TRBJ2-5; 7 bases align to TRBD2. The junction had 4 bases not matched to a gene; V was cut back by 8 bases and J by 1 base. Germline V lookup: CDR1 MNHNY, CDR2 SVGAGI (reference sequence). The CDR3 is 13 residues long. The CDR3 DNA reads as TGTGCCAGCTGGGAGGGGCTCCAAGAGACCCAGTACTTC. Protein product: CASWEGLQETQYF.

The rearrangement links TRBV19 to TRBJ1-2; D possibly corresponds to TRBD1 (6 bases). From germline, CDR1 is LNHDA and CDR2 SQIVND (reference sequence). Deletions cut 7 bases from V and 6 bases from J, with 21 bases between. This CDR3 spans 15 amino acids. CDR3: CASIRSSRGQDGYTF. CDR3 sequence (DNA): TGTGCCAGTATCAGAAGCAGCAGGGGTCAGGATGGCTACACCTTC.